The subject of this entry is one TCR beta chain. No antigen is known for it. Profiled with immunoSEQ multiplex PCR; TCRdb holds only in-frame clones, not every one. The data show roughly 15,000 clones, just under 95% seen once. The V end was cut by 2 bases, the J end by 3 bases, with 10 bases between. From germline, CDR1 is GTSNPN and CDR2 SVGIG (reference sequence). This CDR3 is 14 amino acids long. The data were obtained in a study of T cells and Merkel cell carcinoma outcomes. General observations from the study: In Merkel cell carcinoma, repertoire and T-cell density reportedly predicted outcomes.

Material: tumor tissue from Merkel cell carcinoma. This receptor was taken from a human donor with Merkel cell carcinoma. This chain joins TRBV30 and TRBJ1-4; no clear D. CDR3 in DNA: TGTGCCTGGAGTTTAGGCTTATCTAATGAAAAACTGTTTTTT. The encoded protein is CAWSLGLSNEKLFF.